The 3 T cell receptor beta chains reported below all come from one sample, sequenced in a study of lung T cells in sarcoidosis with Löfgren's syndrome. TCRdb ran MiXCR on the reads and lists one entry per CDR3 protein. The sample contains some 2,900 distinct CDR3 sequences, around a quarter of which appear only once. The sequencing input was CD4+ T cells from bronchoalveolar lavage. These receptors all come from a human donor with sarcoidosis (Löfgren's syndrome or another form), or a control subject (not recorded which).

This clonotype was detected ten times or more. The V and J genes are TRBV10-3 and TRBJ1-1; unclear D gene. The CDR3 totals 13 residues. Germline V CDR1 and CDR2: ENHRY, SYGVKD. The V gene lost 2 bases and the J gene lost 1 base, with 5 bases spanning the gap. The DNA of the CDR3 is TGTGCCATCAGTGAGGGACCGAACACTGAAGCTTTCTTT. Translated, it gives CAISEGPNTEAFF.

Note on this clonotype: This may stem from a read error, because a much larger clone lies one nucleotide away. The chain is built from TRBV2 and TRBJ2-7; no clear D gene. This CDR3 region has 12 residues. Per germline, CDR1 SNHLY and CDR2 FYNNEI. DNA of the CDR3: TGTGCCAGCAGTTCAGGTCCCTACGGGCAGTACTTC. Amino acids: CASSSGPYGQYF. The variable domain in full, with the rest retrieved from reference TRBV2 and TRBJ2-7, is EPEVTQTPSHQVTQMGQEVILRCVPISNHLYFYWYRQILGQKVEFLVSFYNNEISEKSEIFDDQFSVERPDGSNFTLKIRSTKLEDSAMYFCASSSGPYGQYFGPGTRLTVT.

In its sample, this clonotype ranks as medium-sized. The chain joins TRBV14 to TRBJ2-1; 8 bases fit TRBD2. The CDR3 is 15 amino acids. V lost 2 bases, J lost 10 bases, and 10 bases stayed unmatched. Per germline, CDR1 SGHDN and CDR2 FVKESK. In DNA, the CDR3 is TGTGCCAGCAGCCAATTGTCTAGCGGGTTTGTCGAGCAGTTCTTC. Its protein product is CASSQLSSGFVEQFF.